This entry describes one TCR beta chain. This entry belongs to a study of blood T cell repertoires in COVID-19. Turning to the study itself: Spain, Italy and the United States supplied samples that represented acute and convalescent COVID-19. Nucleic acid was either cDNA or gDNA, and it came from T cells, B-cell-depleted T cells, or PBMCs.

Measured with immunoSEQ multiplex PCR; TCRdb has only the in-frame clones, and not every one. The data contain fewer than 250,000 clones, 70% to 90% of them singletons. It was within 2 weeks before study entry that exposed participants met a COVID-19 case. What was sequenced was PBMCs or T cells enriched from blood (not recorded which). The clonotype was recovered from a man aged 50-59 years who had been exposed to COVID-19.

The CDR3 DNA follows: TGTGCCAGCTCACCAACGCGATCTGACAGGCTGGGCACTGAAGCTTTCTTT. Encoded protein: CASSPTRSDRLGTEAFF. The genes are TRBV18 and TRBJ1-1; TRBD1 might be the D (6 bases). This CDR3 comprises 17 residues. The V end was cut by 2 bases, the J end by 4 bases, with 20 bases between. In germline, CDR1 is KGHSH, CDR2 LQKENI.